Below, 16 T cell receptor beta chains from the same sample are listed, as sequenced in a study of T-cell memory formation after mild COVID-19. MiXCR was run by TCRdb on the 5' RACE reads, yielding one entry per CDR3 protein. The sample has some 120,000 distinct CDR3 sequences; 5% to 6.5% are singletons. Sequenced material: PBMCs or a T cell subset sorted from them (not recorded which). These receptors were taken from an adult woman who had mild COVID-19 (a few samples of this study predate the infection). Cell type and time point are not known.

This clonotype was seen a handful of times. J is TRBJ2-3 and V is TRBV19, with a possible D match to TRBD2 (5 bases). This CDR3 has 13 amino acids. Germline values: CDR1 LNHDA, CDR2 SQIVND (reference sequence). Between the trimmed V and J ends, which lost 6 bases and 0 bases, there was a span of 7 bases. This CDR3 reads CASSPGSTDTQYF. The DNA of the CDR3 is TGTGCCAGTAGCCCGGGGAGCACAGATACGCAGTATTTT.

Ten or more counts support this clonotype. This chain links TRBV18 with TRBJ2-7; D tentatively reads TRBD1 or TRBD2 (6 bases each). The V end was cut by 3 bases, the J end by 2 bases, with 11 bases between. Germline V lookup: CDR1 KGHSH, CDR2 LQKENI. There are 14 residues in the CDR3. The CDR3 sequence: CASSPPGATYEQYF. For the CDR3, the DNA is TGTGCCAGCTCACCGCCGGGGGCCACCTACGAGCAGTACTTC.

The chain has TRBV6-5 and TRBJ1-6; the D gene is possibly TRBD1 (5 bases). Trimming left V 2 bases short and J 10 bases short, with 9 bases between. Germline CDR1 MNHEY, CDR2 SVGAGI. The CDR3 runs to 13 residues. The CDR3 coding sequence is TGTGCCAGCAGTTACGAGACAGAGTCACCCCTCCACTTT. This encodes CASSYETESPLHF.

This clonotype appeared a few times. The chain has TRBV9 and TRBJ1-1, with D maybe TRBD1 (6 bases). In germline, CDR1 is SGDLS, CDR2 YYNGEE. V dropped 4 bases and J dropped 5 bases, with 21 bases sitting between them. The CDR3 totals 16 residues. The CDR3 DNA follows: TGTGCCAGCAGCCCTTCGGGGGGGGGCGTTTGGACTGAAGCTTTCTTT. Translated, it gives CASSPSGGGVWTEAFF.

The V gene is TRBV5-6, the J gene TRBJ2-4; 10 bases agree with TRBD1. CDR3 size: 14 residues. From germline, CDR1 is SGHDT and CDR2 YYEEEE. V was clipped by 0 bases and J by 8 bases; unmatched bases: 2. For the CDR3, the DNA is TGTGCCAGCAGCTTGGGGACAGGGGGATACATTCAGTACTTC. It translates to CASSLGTGGYIQYF.

This clonotype was counted between two and nine times. V usage is TRBV21-1 and J usage is TRBJ2-3; TRBD2 is the table's D call, not checked against the DNA. TRBV21-1 is recorded as a pseudogene. This CDR3 contains 20 residues. CDR3 coding DNA: TGTGCCAGCAGCAAAGTCTGGGCTAGCGGGAGGTGCCCTGGGAGAGATACGCAGTATTTT. Translation gives CASSKVWASGRCPGRDTQYF.

The chain carries TRBV18 and TRBJ1-5; no firm D call. This CDR3 region has 14 residues. Germline CDR1 reads KGHSH; CDR2 reads LQKENI. V lost 3 bases, J lost 11 bases, and 17 bases lay in between. CDR3 sequence reads: CASSPGRIQSAQHF. The CDR3 nucleotides read TGTGCCAGCTCACCGGGGAGAATCCAATCAGCCCAGCATTTT.

J is TRBJ1-1 and V is TRBV7-2; D is unclear. V lost 4 bases, J lost 7 bases, and 13 bases lay in between. The CDR3 consists of 13 residues. Germline values: CDR1 SGHTA, CDR2 FQGNSA. This CDR3 is CASSSGRFIEAFF. CDR3 in DNA: TGTGCCAGCAGCTCCGGACGGTTTATTGAAGCTTTCTTT.

The sample holds a few counts of this clonotype. The DNA of the CDR3 is TGCAGTGCAAAAGACGGGACCATGAACACTGAAGCTTTCTTT. It is translated as CSAKDGTMNTEAFF. The chain uses TRBV20-1 and TRBJ1-1; maybe TRBD1 (5 bases). From germline, CDR1 is DFQATT and CDR2 SNEGSKA (reference sequence). The CDR3 has 14 residues. V was pared by 6 bases and J by 0 bases, with 14 bases between.

The chain couples TRBV6-5 to TRBJ1-1, with D possibly TRBD1 on 6 matching bases. The CDR3 spans 13 residues. V was shortened by 10 bases and J by 0 bases, with 12 bases between the two germline ends. Looked up from germline, CDR1 is MNHEY and CDR2 is SVGAGI. In nucleotides, the CDR3 is TGTGCCACCCGGGGGGCTTTGAACACTGAAGCTTTCTTT. Its translation is CATRGALNTEAFF.

The chain combines TRBV6-6 with TRBJ1-2; possibly TRBD1 for D (5 bases). V lost 0 bases, J lost 7 bases, and 12 bases lay in between. Looked up from germline, CDR1 is MNHNY and CDR2 is SVGAGI (reference sequence). This CDR3 has 14 amino acids. CDR3 coding DNA: TGTGCCAGCAGTTACTCGAGGGGACGCTCTGGCTACACCTTC. Its protein product is CASSYSRGRSGYTF.

This clonotype was observed at least ten times. This sequence joins TRBV4-3 and TRBJ2-4; 9 bases are a match to TRBD2. Germline CDR1 and CDR2: LGHNA and YSLEER. This CDR3 has 19 residues. V gave up 6 bases and J gave up 0 bases; unmatched junction bases: 15. The CDR3 loop is CASSPRFRGGRGAKNIQYF. The CDR3 DNA reads TGCGCCAGCAGTCCAAGATTCAGGGGCGGGAGGGGAGCCAAAAACATTCAGTACTTC.

This clonotype was observed a handful of times. The chain links TRBV18 to TRBJ1-2, with D uncertain. V was cut by 5 bases and J by 1 base, with 17 bases left in between. The CDR3 length is 16 residues. Germline V gives CDR1 KGHSH, CDR2 LQKENI. As DNA, the CDR3 is TGTGCCAGCTCAATCCTTGGAGAAGTGGGTAACTATGGCTACACCTTC. This translates into CASSILGEVGNYGYTF.

This clonotype was counted ten times or more. This rearrangement joins TRBV28 to TRBJ2-7; D is uncertain. The V gene lost 2 bases and the J gene lost 3 bases, with 5 bases spanning the gap. This CDR3 contains 12 residues. Germline V lookup: CDR1 MDHEN, CDR2 SYDVKM. DNA of the CDR3: TGTGCCAGCAGTTTAAGTCGCTACGAGCAGTACTTC. Residues: CASSLSRYEQYF.

This clonotype showed up just a few times. V is TRBV6-5 and J is TRBJ2-1; D is uncertain. This CDR3 is built from 15 residues. The germline gives CDR1 MNHEY, CDR2 SVGAGI. The V end lost 6 bases, the J end lost 1 base, and 13 bases lay between the germline ends. The CDR3 spells CASSPGPRSYNEQFF. In DNA form, the CDR3 reads TGTGCCAGCAGCCCCGGACCGCGGTCCTACAATGAGCAGTTCTTC.

This clonotype was seen repeatedly, ten times or more. J is TRBJ2-7 and V is TRBV3-1; D is perhaps TRBD2 (6 bases). V dropped 3 bases and J dropped 4 bases, with 10 bases sitting between them. The CDR3 is 13 residues long. Germline CDR1 LGHDT, CDR2 YNNKEL (reference sequence). CDR3 region: CASSHPGGYEQYF. CDR3 bases: TGTGCCAGCAGCCACCCCGGGGGTTACGAGCAGTACTTC.